This T cell receptor (beta chain) was sequenced during a study of blood T cells in healthy people across ages (dated by TCRdb to between 2015 and 2017). As for the study more broadly: In model experiments, roughly one uniquely barcoded TCR beta cDNA molecule per two T cells was captured by template switching. The study measured age-related changes in TCR beta repertoire diversity using deep sequencing normalized with unique cDNA molecular identifiers. Donors were grouped into four age groups: young (average about 15 years), middle-aged (about 38), aged (around 56) and long-lived (approximately 78). Donors of different ages were randomly distributed across sequencing lanes to avoid experimental bias. Two additional independent replicas of 1 million unique cDNA reads from the same blood draw were analyzed for two donors (one aged 18 to 30 and one aged 80 or older).

Results and caveats for the whole study, not just this receptor: As age increased, observed TCR beta diversity per million T cells dropped in a roughly linear way, and a significant reduction was already evident by age about 36. Conclusive comparison of naive and antigen-experienced compartments was prevented by the profiling of bulk unsorted PBMCs. Total diversity estimates from one million sequenced T cells were considered lower bounds and underestimates. Compared with the aged group, the long-lived group had more naive CD4+ T cells, fewer expanded clones and increased TCR diversity, a pattern suggesting age selection. Observed TCR beta diversity correlated strongly with the percentage of naive T cells measured by flow cytometry. Because donor CMV infection status was unknown, age-related changes in expanded clonotypes were potentially confounded.

Donors were 39 systemically healthy Caucasian individuals from Russia aged 6 to 90 years. Each donor gave approximately 9.4 milliliters of peripheral blood, drawn into EDTA-treated Vacutainer tubes. Ficoll-Paque density-gradient centrifugation was used to isolate PBMCs, with at least 6.5 million obtained per sample. Total RNA was extracted from PBMCs with Trizol reagent, with at least 5.5 micrograms obtained per sample. The percentages of naive CD45RAhigh/CD27high T cells were determined by flow cytometry on a PBMC aliquot from every donor. Library creation used 5' RACE. The second PCR ran for about 7 to 11 cycles and used a J-beta primer mix along with a sample-barcoded 5' primer. A unique molecular identifier was introduced onto each TCR beta cDNA molecule by a template-switch 5' adaptor carrying 12 random nucleotides. Each sample yielded at least 3 million CDR3-containing paired-end reads. The Mint cDNA synthesis kit, primed by a TRBC-specific oligonucleotide, was used to synthesize first-strand cDNA from all RNA. Following uracil-DNA glycosylase treatment, all cDNA underwent a first 18-cycle PCR with the universal primers M1SS and BC2_uni_R. As for how the authors treated the data: Each sample was normalized by randomly selecting 1 million high-quality reads, each carrying a distinct molecular identifier. Reads sharing molecular identifiers were discarded rather than binned into consensus sequences. MiTCR, set to a Q25 quality threshold and the strictest error-elimination algorithm, was used for CDR3 identification, clonotype clustering and error correction. Lower-bound total TCR beta diversity was estimated with a nonparametric unseen species model using Euler transformation. TCRdb reprocessing: public reads trimmed at Q25 with fastp, clones called with MiXCR, in-frame beta chains kept. A single entry per CDR3 protein holds the most common genes and DNA from its merged rows. TCRdb, not the original authors, processed these V and J calls. In all, the sample holds over 1,500,000 distinct CDR3 sequences, and about 39% of those were seen once. The ten most abundant clones make up more than 20% of the sample.

This clonotype has more than one count but fewer than ten. The specificity of this receptor is unknown. No per-base quality is available; no much larger clone lies one base away. Sequences were obtained from blood. This clonotype was sampled from a human donor in good health.

The nucleotides are TGCGCCAGCAGATTACGTAGTGAAGGCTATGGCTACACCTTC. Its translation is CASRLRSEGYGYTF. Here the chain combines TRBV5-1 and TRBJ1-2; the D gene lacks a confident call. CDR1 is given as SGHRS and CDR2 as YFSETQ, both from the germline V gene. From cysteine to phenylalanine, the CDR3 is 14 amino acids long. The DNA shown is the 42-base CDR3, in frame from base 1. V lost 5 bases and J lost 4 bases; the stretch between them is 15 bases long.